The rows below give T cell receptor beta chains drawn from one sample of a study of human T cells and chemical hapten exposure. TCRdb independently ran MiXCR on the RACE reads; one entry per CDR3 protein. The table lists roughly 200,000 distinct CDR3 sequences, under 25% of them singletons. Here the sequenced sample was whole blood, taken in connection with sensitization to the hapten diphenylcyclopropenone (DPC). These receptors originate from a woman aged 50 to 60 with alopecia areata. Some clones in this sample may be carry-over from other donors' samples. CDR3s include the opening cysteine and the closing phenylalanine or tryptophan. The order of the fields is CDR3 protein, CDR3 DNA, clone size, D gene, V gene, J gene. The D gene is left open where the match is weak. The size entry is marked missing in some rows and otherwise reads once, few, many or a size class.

CDR3 protein: CAISDSSEETQYF
CDR3 DNA: TGTGCCATCAGTGATTCTAGCGAAGAGACCCAGTACTTC
clone size: .
D gene: .
V gene: TRBV10-3
J gene: TRBJ2-5

CDR3 protein: CASSHGGDMETQYF
CDR3 DNA: TGTGCCAGCAGCCACGGCGGGGATATGGAGACCCAGTACTTC
clone size: few
D gene: .
V gene: TRBV7-9
J gene: TRBJ2-5

CDR3 protein: CASSLGLRTPGSGANVLTF
CDR3 DNA: TGCGCCAGCAGCTTGGGTCTTCGAACGCCTGGCTCTGGGGCCAACGTCCTGACTTTC
clone size: .
D gene: .
V gene: TRBV5-1
J gene: TRBJ2-6

CDR3 protein: CATTIGQGPTDTQYF
CDR3 DNA: TGTGCCACCACAATCGGACAGGGCCCCACAGATACGCAGTATTTT
clone size: .
D gene: TRBD1
V gene: TRBV10-3
J gene: TRBJ2-3

CDR3 protein: CASSGLAVSYNEQFF
CDR3 DNA: TGTGCCAGCAGCGGTCTAGCGGTCTCCTACAATGAGCAGTTCTTC
clone size: .
D gene: TRBD2
V gene: TRBV11-2
J gene: TRBJ2-1

CDR3 protein: CASSQPASESGYEQYF
CDR3 DNA: TGTGCCAGCAGCCAGCCGGCTAGCGAGAGTGGGTACGAGCAGTACTTC
clone size: .
D gene: .
V gene: TRBV4-2
J gene: TRBJ2-7

CDR3 protein: CATSDPQGAQTDTQYF
CDR3 DNA: TGTGCCACCAGTGACCCCCAGGGGGCTCAAACAGATACGCAGTATTTT
clone size: few
D gene: TRBD1
V gene: TRBV24-1
J gene: TRBJ2-3

CDR3 protein: CASSLDLAGYNEQFF
CDR3 DNA: TGTGCCAGCAGCTTAGATCTAGCGGGGTACAATGAGCAGTTCTTC
clone size: .
D gene: TRBD2
V gene: TRBV7-9
J gene: TRBJ2-1

CDR3 protein: CASSLLQDPNTGELFF
CDR3 DNA: TGCGCCAGCAGCCTATTACAGGACCCGAACACCGGGGAGCTGTTTTTT
clone size: .
D gene: .
V gene: TRBV5-1
J gene: TRBJ2-2

CDR3 protein: CASSSGQLNQPQHF
CDR3 DNA: TGTGCCAGCAGTTCGGGACAGTTAAATCAGCCCCAGCATTTT
clone size: few
D gene: TRBD1
V gene: TRBV2
J gene: TRBJ1-5

CDR3 protein: CASSVGDTYGYTF
CDR3 DNA: TGTGCCAGCAGCGTAGGGGACACCTATGGCTACACCTTC
clone size: few
D gene: .
V gene: TRBV9
J gene: TRBJ1-2

CDR3 protein: CAGSVASDTEAFF
CDR3 DNA: TGTGCCGGCAGCGTAGCTTCCGACACTGAAGCTTTCTTT
clone size: .
D gene: .
V gene: TRBV9
J gene: TRBJ1-1

CDR3 protein: CATSEPRQGLRTPLHF
CDR3 DNA: TGTGCCACCAGTGAACCCCGACAGGGACTCAGAACACCCCTCCACTTT
clone size: few
D gene: TRBD1
V gene: TRBV24-1
J gene: TRBJ1-6

CDR3 protein: CATSDHASGRSSYNEQFF
CDR3 DNA: TGTGCCACCAGCGATCACGCTAGCGGGAGGTCGTCCTACAATGAGCAGTTCTTC
clone size: .
D gene: TRBD2
V gene: TRBV15
J gene: TRBJ2-1

CDR3 protein: CASHGRGVGTEAFF
CDR3 DNA: TGTGCCAGCCACGGGAGAGGGGTGGGGACTGAAGCTTTCTTT
clone size: few
D gene: .
V gene: TRBV5-4
J gene: TRBJ1-1

CDR3 protein: CASSLTPFSNQPQHF
CDR3 DNA: TGCGCCAGCAGCTTGACACCTTTTAGCAATCAGCCCCAGCATTTT
clone size: .
D gene: .
V gene: TRBV5-1
J gene: TRBJ1-5

CDR3 protein: CSVEDPGLRIMSTEAFF
CDR3 DNA: TGCAGCGTTGAAGATCCAGGCCTCCGAATTATGAGCACTGAAGCTTTCTTT
clone size: many
D gene: .
V gene: TRBV29-1
J gene: TRBJ1-1

CDR3 protein: CSAKRTGFYGYTF
CDR3 DNA: TGCAGTGCTAAACGGACAGGATTCTATGGCTACACCTTC
clone size: .
D gene: TRBD1
V gene: TRBV20-1
J gene: TRBJ1-2

CDR3 protein: CASSLGSGVADTQYF
CDR3 DNA: TGCGCCAGCAGCTTGGGTTCGGGAGTAGCAGATACGCAGTATTTT
clone size: .
D gene: .
V gene: TRBV5-1
J gene: TRBJ2-3

CDR3 protein: CASSSEGALYEAFF
CDR3 DNA: TGTGCCAGCAGCTCAGAGGGAGCGCTCTATGAAGCTTTCTTT
clone size: .
D gene: .
V gene: TRBV11-1
J gene: TRBJ1-1

CDR3 protein: CSGTGTNLAEQYF
CDR3 DNA: TGCAGCGGGACCGGGACTAACTTGGCCGAGCAGTACTTC
clone size: few
D gene: TRBD2
V gene: TRBV29-1
J gene: TRBJ2-7

CDR3 protein: CASSSLRLAGGWGINEQFF
CDR3 DNA: TGCGCCAGCAGCTCCCTACGACTAGCGGGAGGCTGGGGGATCAATGAGCAGTTCTTC
clone size: .
D gene: TRBD2
V gene: TRBV5-1
J gene: TRBJ2-1

CDR3 protein: CASSQDLMVTGNTIYF
CDR3 DNA: TGTGCCAGCAGCCAAGACTTGATGGTAACGGGAAACACCATATATTTT
clone size: .
D gene: .
V gene: TRBV4-2
J gene: TRBJ1-3

CDR3 protein: CASSQPSGYEQYF
CDR3 DNA: TGCGCCAGCAGCCAACCCTCAGGGTACGAGCAGTACTTC
clone size: few
D gene: .
V gene: TRBV5-1
J gene: TRBJ2-7

CDR3 protein: CASSEPQARTGELFF
CDR3 DNA: TGTGCCAGCAGTGAACCCCAGGCACGCACCGGGGAGCTGTTTTTT
clone size: .
D gene: .
V gene: TRBV2
J gene: TRBJ2-2

CDR3 protein: CAILGGGDTGELFF
CDR3 DNA: TGTGCCATCCTCGGGGGAGGGGACACCGGGGAGCTGTTTTTT
clone size: many
D gene: TRBD2
V gene: TRBV10-3
J gene: TRBJ2-2

CDR3 protein: CASSNELAGDWGQFF
CDR3 DNA: TGTGCCAGCAGCAACGAACTAGCGGGAGACTGGGGGCAGTTCTTC
clone size: few
D gene: TRBD2
V gene: TRBV7-9
J gene: TRBJ2-1